Shown below are 9 T cell receptor beta chains from a single sample sequenced in a study of molecular identifiers for immune sequencing clone quantification. TCRdb processed the PCR reads anew with MiXCR; each CDR3 protein has one entry. The sample lists about 320,000 distinct CDR3 sequences, over 20% seen once, with over 0.7% in the top ten. The sequenced sample consisted of naive CD8+ T cells from blood, with Jurkat cell RNA spiked in. Indicated subset: FACS-sorted CD8+CD4-CCR7+CD45RA+ naive T cells. The receptors originated from a human donor in good health. Some libraries in this study had Jurkat cell RNA spiked in.

This clonotype was seen ten or more times. The chain links TRBV7-6 to TRBJ1-5; D is undetermined. Trimming shortened V by 1 base and J by 6 bases, and 13 bases separated the two germline ends. From germline, CDR1 is SGHVS and CDR2 FNYEAQ. This CDR3 is 15 amino acids long. The CDR3 spells CASSLDGGRGQPQHF. The CDR3 DNA reads TGTGCCAGCAGCTTAGATGGAGGCCGGGGTCAGCCCCAGCATTTT.

This clonotype was seen at least ten times. The chain carries TRBV20-1 and TRBJ1-3; TRBD1 matches at 7 bases. CDR1 and CDR2 from the germline V gene are DFQATT and SNEGSKA (reference sequence). The CDR3 sequence is 14 residues long. V lost 6 bases to trimming and J lost 8 bases; unmatched junction nucleotides: 13. The CDR3 DNA reads TGCAGTGCCTGGGGGCGAGACAGGGTCGACACCATATATTTT. Protein product: CSAWGRDRVDTIYF.

V usage is TRBV11-2 and J usage is TRBJ2-3; D not certain. Trimming removed 11 bases at V and 0 bases at J, with 6 bases between. There are 11 residues in the CDR3. The germline CDR1 and CDR2 sequences are SGHAT and FQNNGV. CDR3 nucleotide sequence: TGTGCCGGCTCGAGCACAGATACGCAGTATTTT. Its protein product is CAGSSTDTQYF.

As to this clonotype: The junction differs from germline at one of its ends, possibly a read error. V is TRBV7-7 and J is TRBJ2-5; D is unresolved. This CDR3 region has 16 residues. Germline V gene sequence: CDR1 SSHAT, CDR2 FNYEAQ (reference sequence). The CDR3 nucleotides read TGTGCTAGCAGTCCGGACCTCCCGAACCCGTCAGAGACCCAGTACTTC. As protein: CASSPDLPNPSETQYF.

In its sample, this clonotype was seen many times. This sequence joins TRBV4-1 and TRBJ1-5; D might be TRBD1 (6 bases). Trimming left V 1 base short and J 6 bases short, with 10 bases between. Per the germline V gene, CDR1 is MGHRA and CDR2 is YSYEKL. The CDR3 is 14 residues long. In nucleotides, the CDR3 is TGCGCCAGCAGCCAAGGACAGGACCGTCAGCCCCAGCATTTT. It yields the protein CASSQGQDRQPQHF.

This clonotype was observed many times. V gene TRBV30 combines with J gene TRBJ1-1; D gene unclear. This CDR3 region has 13 residues. Germline V gene lookup returns CDR1 GTSNPN and CDR2 SVGIG (reference sequence). V shed 1 base and J shed 4 bases, with 10 bases lying between them. In DNA form, the CDR3 reads TGTGCCTGGAGTGAAGGATTTTCCACTGAAGCTTTCTTT. It translates to CAWSEGFSTEAFF.

This clonotype was recorded at least ten times. The rearrangement uses TRBV6-2 or TRBV6-3 and TRBJ1-2; D unclear. The germline V gene has CDR1 MNHEY and CDR2 SVGEGT. The CDR3 contains 11 residues. Trimming took off 0 bases at V and 10 bases at J, with 6 bases between the two ends. The CDR3 loop reads CASSYSQIYTF. CDR3 in DNA: TGTGCCAGCAGTTACTCACAGATCTACACCTTC.

In its sample, this clonotype was seen many times. The V and J genes are TRBV4-1 and TRBJ2-7; D is perhaps TRBD2 (5 bases). The germline CDR1 and CDR2 sequences are MGHRA and YSYEKL. The CDR3 has 14 residues. Trimming removed 3 bases at V and 7 bases at J, with 16 bases between. CDR3 nucleotides: TGCGCCAGCAGCCACCTTATGAGCACGGGGGAGCAGTACTTC. It encodes CASSHLMSTGEQYF.

This clonotype was seen at least ten times. The chain employs TRBV6-2 or TRBV6-3 and TRBJ2-7; unclear D gene. This CDR3 is built from 10 residues. Deletions cut 8 bases from V and 3 bases from J, with 5 bases between. The germline gives CDR1 MNHEY, CDR2 SVGEGT. In DNA form, the CDR3 reads TGTGCCAGCGGCCACTACGAGCAGTACTTC. This gives the protein CASGHYEQYF.